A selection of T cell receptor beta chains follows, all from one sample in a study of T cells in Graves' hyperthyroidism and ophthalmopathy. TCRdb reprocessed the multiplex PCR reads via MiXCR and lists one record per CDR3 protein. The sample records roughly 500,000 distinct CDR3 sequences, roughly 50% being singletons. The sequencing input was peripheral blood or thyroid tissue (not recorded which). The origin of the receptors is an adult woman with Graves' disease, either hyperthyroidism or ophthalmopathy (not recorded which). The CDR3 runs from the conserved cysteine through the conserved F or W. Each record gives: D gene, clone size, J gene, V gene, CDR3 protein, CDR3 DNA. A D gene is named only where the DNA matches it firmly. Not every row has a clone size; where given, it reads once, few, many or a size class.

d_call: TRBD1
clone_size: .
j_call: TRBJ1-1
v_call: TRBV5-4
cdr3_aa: CASSLAATGDAFF
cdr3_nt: TGTGCCAGCAGCTTGGCCGCGACAGGGGATGCTTTCTTT

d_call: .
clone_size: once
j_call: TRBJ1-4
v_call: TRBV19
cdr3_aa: CASREFGEKLFF
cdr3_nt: TGTGCCAGTAGAGAATTTGGTGAAAAACTGTTTTTT

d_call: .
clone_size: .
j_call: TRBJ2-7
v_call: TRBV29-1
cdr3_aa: CSSLDGGTYEQYF
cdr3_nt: TGCAGCAGTCTGGACGGGGGAACCTACGAGCAGTACTTC

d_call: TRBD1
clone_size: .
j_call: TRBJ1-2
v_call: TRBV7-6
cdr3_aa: CASSGRGQYGYTF
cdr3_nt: TGTGCCAGCAGCGGAAGGGGGCAATATGGCTACACCTTC

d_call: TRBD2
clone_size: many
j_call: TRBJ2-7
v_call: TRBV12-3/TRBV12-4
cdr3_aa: CASSFSYAGGLSYEQYF
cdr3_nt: TGTGCCAGCAGCTTCTCTTATGCGGGAGGCCTCTCCTACGAGCAGTACTTC

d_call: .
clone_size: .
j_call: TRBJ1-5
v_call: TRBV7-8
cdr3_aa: CASSLGVGRDNQPQHF
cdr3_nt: TGTGCCAGCAGCTTAGGTGTAGGGCGGGACAATCAGCCCCAGCATTTT

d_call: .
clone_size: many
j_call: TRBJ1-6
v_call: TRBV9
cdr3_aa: CASSVENNSPLHF
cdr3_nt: TGTGCCAGCAGCGTGGAAAATAATTCACCCCTCCACTTT

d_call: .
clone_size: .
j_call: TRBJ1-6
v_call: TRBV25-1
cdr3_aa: CASRQAGTGVSPLHF
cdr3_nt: TGTGCCAGCAGGCAGGCGGGGACCGGGGTCTCACCCCTCCACTTT

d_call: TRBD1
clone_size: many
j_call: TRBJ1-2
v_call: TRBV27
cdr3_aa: CASSNRGNGYTF
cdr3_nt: TGTGCCAGCAGTAACAGGGGTAATGGCTACACCTTC

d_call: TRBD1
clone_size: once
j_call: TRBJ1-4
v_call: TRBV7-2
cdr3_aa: CASRAGQVLGEKLFF
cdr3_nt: TGTGCCAGCAGGGCCGGACAGGTCCTCGGTGAAAAACTGTTTTTT

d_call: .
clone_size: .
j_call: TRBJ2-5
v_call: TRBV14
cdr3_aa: CASSLFAETQYF
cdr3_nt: TGTGCCAGCAGCCTGTTTGCGGAGACCCAGTACTTC

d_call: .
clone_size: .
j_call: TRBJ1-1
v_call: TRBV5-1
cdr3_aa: CASSLGAGSSTEAFF
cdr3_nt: TGCGCCAGCAGCTTGGGGGCCGGTTCGAGTACTGAAGCTTTCTTT

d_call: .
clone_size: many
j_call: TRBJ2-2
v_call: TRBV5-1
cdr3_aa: CASSLADGGELFF
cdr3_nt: TGCGCCAGCAGCTTGGCCGACGGAGGGGAGCTGTTTTTT

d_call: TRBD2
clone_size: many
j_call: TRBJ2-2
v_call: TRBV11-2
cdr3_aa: CASSLRSTSGRATGELFF
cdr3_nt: TGTGCCAGCAGCTTACGTTCAACTAGCGGGAGAGCCACCGGGGAGCTGTTTTTT

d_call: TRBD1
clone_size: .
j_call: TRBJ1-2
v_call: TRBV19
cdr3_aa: CASSYRLPPGQKNYGYTF
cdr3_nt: TGTGCCAGTAGCTATAGGTTGCCGCCGGGACAGAAGAACTATGGCTACACCTTC

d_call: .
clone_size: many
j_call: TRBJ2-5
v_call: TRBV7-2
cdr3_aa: CASSLGGGLAGTQYF
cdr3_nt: TGTGCCAGCAGCTTAGGGGGCGGCCTAGCAGGGACCCAGTACTTC

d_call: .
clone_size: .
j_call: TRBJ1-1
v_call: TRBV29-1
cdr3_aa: CSAIFQGRTEAFF
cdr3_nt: TGCAGCGCGATATTCCAGGGGCGGACTGAAGCTTTCTTT

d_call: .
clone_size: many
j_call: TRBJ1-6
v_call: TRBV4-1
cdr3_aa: CASGDNLLYNSPLHF
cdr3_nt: TGCGCCAGCGGGGACAATTTACTCTATAATTCACCCCTCCACTTT

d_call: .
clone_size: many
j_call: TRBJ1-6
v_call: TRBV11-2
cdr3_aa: CASSLDTGRNYNSPLHF
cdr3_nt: TGTGCCAGCAGCTTAGACACGGGACGGAACTATAATTCACCCCTCCACTTT

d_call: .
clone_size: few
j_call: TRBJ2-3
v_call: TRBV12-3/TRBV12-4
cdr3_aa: CASSFTRADTQYF
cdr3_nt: TGTGCCAGCAGTTTCACCCGGGCAGATACGCAGTATTTT

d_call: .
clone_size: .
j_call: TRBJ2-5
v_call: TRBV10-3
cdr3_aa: CAISERELETQYF
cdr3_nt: TGTGCCATCAGTGAGCGGGAGTTGGAGACCCAGTACTTC

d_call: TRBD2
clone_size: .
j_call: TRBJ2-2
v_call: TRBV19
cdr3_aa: CASSPLRGGEGYGELFF
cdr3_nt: TGTGCCAGTAGCCCTCTCCGTGGGGGGGAGGGGTACGGGGAGCTGTTTTTT

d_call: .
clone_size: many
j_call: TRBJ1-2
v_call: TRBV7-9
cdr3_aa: CASGASLYGYTF
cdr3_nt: TGTGCCAGCGGGGCCAGCCTCTATGGCTACACCTTC

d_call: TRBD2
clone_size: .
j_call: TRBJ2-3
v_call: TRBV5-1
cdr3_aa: CASSSQKGTSFSSTDTQYF
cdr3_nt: TGCGCCAGCAGCTCGCAGAAAGGGACTAGCTTTTCTAGCACAGATACGCAGTATTTT

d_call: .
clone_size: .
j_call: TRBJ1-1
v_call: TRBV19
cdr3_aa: CASSVTDMNTEAFF
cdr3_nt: TGTGCCAGTAGTGTTACAGACATGAACACTGAAGCTTTCTTT

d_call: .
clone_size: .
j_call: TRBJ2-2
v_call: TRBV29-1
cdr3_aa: CSALGGELFF
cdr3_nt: TGCAGCGCCCTAGGGGGGGAGCTGTTTTTT

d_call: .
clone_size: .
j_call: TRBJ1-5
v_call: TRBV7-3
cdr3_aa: CASSLSAGGRLGNQPQHF
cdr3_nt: TGTGCCAGCAGCTTATCAGCGGGGGGCCGTTTGGGCAATCAGCCCCAGCATTTT

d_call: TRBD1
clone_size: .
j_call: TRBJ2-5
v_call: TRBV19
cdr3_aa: CASSPDRRKETQYF
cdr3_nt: TGTGCCAGTAGCCCGGACAGGCGGAAGGAGACCCAGTACTTC

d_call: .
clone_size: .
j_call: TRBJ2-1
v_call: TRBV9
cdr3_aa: CASSVASDGTPANNEQFF
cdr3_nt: TGTGCCAGCAGCGTAGCCTCGGACGGGACTCCGGCGAACAATGAGCAGTTCTTC

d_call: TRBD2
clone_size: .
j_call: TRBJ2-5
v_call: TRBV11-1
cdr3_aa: CASSSGGASGSQYF
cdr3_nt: TGTGCCAGCAGCTCCGGAGGGGCTAGCGGGAGCCAGTACTTC

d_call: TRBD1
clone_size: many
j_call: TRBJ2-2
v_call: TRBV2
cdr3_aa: CASSDSPGGTGELFF
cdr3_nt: TGTGCCAGCAGTGACTCCCCAGGGGGCACCGGGGAGCTGTTTTTT

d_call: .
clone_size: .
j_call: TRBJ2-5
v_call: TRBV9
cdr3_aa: CASSVLGIQETQYF
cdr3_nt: TGTGCCAGCAGCGTTTTAGGTATTCAAGAGACCCAGTACTTC

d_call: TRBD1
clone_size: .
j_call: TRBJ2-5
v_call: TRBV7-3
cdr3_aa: CASSGTGARQETQYF
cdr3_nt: TGTGCCAGCAGCGGAACAGGGGCCCGCCAAGAGACCCAGTACTTC

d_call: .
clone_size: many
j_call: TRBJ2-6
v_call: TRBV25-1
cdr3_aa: CASSESLRANVLTF
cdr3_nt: TGTGCCAGCAGTGAAAGTTTGAGGGCCAACGTCCTGACTTTC

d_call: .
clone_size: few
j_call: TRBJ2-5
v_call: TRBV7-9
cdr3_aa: CASSLAEVQQETQYF
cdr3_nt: TGTGCCAGCAGCTTAGCGGAAGTACAGCAAGAGACCCAGTACTTC

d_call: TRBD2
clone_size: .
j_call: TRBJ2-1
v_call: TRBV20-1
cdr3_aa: CSAQRGLAPYNEQFF
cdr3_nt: TGCAGTGCTCAGAGGGGACTAGCGCCCTACAATGAGCAGTTCTTC

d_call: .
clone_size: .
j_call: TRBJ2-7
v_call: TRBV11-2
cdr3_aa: CASSLSGSYICSAPPRGLERQYF
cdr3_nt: .

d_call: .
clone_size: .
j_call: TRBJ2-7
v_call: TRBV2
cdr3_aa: CASSGGLLISYEQYF
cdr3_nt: TGTGCCAGCAGTGGGGGACTCCTTATCTCCTACGAGCAGTACTTC

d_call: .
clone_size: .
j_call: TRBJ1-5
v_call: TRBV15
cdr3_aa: CATSRPHNQPQHF
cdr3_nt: TGTGCCACCAGCAGACCACACAATCAGCCCCAGCATTTT

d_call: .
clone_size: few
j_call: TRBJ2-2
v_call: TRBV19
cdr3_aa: CASSLSGADTGELFF
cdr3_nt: TGTGCCAGTAGTTTATCAGGGGCAGACACCGGGGAGCTGTTTTTT

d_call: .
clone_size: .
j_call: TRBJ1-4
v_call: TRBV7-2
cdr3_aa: CASSFYTLVNEKLFF
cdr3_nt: TGTGCCAGCAGCTTCTACACCCTGGTGAATGAAAAACTGTTTTTT

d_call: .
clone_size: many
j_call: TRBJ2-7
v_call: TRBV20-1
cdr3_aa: CSASRGHLYEQYF
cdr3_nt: TGCAGTGCTAGCCGAGGACACCTCTACGAGCAGTACTTC

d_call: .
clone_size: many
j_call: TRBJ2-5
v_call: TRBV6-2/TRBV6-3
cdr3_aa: CASREPGRGETQYF
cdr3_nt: TGTGCCAGCAGGGAACCGGGGCGCGGGGAGACCCAGTACTTC

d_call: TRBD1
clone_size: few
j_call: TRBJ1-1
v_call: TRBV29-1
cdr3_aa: CGVEGRGGTANTEAFF
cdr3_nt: TGCGGCGTTGAAGGTCGCGGGGGGACAGCGAACACTGAAGCTTTCTTT

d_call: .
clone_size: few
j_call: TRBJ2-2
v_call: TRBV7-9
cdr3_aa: CASSFGETGELFF
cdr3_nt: TGTGCCAGCAGCTTCGGCGAGACCGGTGAGCTGTTTTTT

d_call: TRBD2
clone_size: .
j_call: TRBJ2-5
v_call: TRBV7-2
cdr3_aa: CASSPYTLAGETQYF
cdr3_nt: TGTGCCAGCAGCCCTTACACCCTAGCGGGAGAGACCCAGTACTTC

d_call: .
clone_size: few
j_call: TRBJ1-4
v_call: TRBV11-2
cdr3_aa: CASTLSGGGAEKLFF
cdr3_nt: TGTGCCAGCACCCTTAGTGGAGGGGGAGCTGAAAAACTGTTTTTT

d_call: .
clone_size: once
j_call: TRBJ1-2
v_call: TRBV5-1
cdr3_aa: CASSYREFRGYTF
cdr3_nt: TGCGCCAGCAGCTACCGGGAGTTTAGGGGCTACACCTTC

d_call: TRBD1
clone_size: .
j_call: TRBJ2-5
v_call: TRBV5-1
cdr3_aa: CASSIAGTGGQETQYF
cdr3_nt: TGCGCCAGCAGCATAGCCGGGACAGGGGGCCAAGAGACCCAGTACTTC

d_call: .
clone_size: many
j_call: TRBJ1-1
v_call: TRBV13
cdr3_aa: CASSISEAFF
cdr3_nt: TGTGCCAGCAGCATCAGTGAAGCTTTCTTT

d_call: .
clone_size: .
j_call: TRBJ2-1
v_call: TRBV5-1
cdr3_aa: CASSLGGSMNEQFF
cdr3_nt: TGCGCCAGCAGCTTGGGAGGGTCGATGAATGAGCAGTTCTTC

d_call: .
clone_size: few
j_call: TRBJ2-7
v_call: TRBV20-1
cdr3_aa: CSAREAEGNYEQYF
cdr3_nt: TGCAGTGCTAGAGAAGCGGAGGGGAACTACGAGCAGTACTTC

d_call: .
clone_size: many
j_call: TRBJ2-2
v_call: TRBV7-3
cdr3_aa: CASSLRGSASTGELFF
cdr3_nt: TGTGCCAGCAGCTTAAGAGGGAGCGCAAGCACCGGGGAGCTGTTTTTT

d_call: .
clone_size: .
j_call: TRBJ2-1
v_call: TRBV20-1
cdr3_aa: CSASQSHEQFF
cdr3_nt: TGCAGTGCTAGCCAAAGTCATGAGCAGTTCTTC

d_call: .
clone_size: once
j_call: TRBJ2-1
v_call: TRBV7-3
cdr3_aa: CASSLTSTDEQFF
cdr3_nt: TGTGCCAGCAGCCTCACCTCGACAGACGAGCAGTTCTTC

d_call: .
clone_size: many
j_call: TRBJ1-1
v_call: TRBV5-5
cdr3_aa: CASSANTEAFF
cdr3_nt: TGTGCCAGCAGCGCGAACACTGAAGCTTTCTTT

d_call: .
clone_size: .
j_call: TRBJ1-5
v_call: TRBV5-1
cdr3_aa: CASSQTGSLGQPQHF
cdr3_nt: TGCGCCAGCAGCCAAACCGGTAGCCTCGGTCAGCCCCAGCATTTT

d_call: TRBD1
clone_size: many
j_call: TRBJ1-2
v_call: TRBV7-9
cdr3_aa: CASSKDRSSYGYTF
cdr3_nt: TGTGCCAGCAGCAAGGACAGGAGTTCCTATGGCTACACCTTC

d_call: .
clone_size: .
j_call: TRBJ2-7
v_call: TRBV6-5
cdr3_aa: CAACLRNSYEQYF
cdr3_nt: TGTGCCGCATGCCTCAGGAACTCCTACGAGCAGTACTTC

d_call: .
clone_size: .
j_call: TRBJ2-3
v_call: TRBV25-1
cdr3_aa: CASSEFRGADTQYF
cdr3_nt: TGTGCCAGCAGTGAATTCAGGGGTGCAGATACGCAGTATTTT